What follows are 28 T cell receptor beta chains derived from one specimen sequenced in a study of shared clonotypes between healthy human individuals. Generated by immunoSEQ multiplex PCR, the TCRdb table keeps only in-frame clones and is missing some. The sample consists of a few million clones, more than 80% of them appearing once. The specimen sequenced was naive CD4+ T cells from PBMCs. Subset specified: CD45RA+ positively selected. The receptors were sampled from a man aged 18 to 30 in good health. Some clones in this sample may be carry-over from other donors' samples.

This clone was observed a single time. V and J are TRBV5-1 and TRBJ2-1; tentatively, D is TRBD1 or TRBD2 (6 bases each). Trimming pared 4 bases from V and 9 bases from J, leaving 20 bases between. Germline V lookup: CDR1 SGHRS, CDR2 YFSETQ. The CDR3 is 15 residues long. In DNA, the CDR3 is TGCGCCAGCAGCGTCCTGGGAATGGGGGGCGGTGAGCAGTTCTTC. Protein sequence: CASSVLGMGGGEQFF. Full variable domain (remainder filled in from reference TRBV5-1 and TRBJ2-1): KAGVTQTPRYLIKTRGQQVTLSCSPISGHRSVSWYQQTPGQGLQFLFEYFSETQRNKGNFPGRFSGRQFSNSRSEMNVSTLELGDSALYLCASSVLGMGGGEQFFGPGTRLTVL.

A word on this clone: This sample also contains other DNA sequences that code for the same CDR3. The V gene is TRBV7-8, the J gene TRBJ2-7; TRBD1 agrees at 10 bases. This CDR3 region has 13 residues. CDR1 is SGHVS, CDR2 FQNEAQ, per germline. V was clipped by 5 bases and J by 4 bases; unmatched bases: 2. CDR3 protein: CASSRTGGYEQYF. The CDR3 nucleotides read TGTGCCAGCAGCCGGACAGGGGGTTACGAGCAGTACTTC. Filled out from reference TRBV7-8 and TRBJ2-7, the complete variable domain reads GAGVSQSPRYKVAKRGQDVALRCDPISGHVSLFWYQQALGQGPEFLTYFQNEAQLDKSGLPSDRFFAERPEGSVSTLKIQRTQQEDSAVYLCASSRTGGYEQYFGPGTRLTVT.

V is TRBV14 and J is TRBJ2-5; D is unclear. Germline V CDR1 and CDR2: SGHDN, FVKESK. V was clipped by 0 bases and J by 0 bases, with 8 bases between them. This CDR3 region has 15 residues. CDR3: CASSQDWTYQETQYF. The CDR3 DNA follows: TGTGCCAGCAGCCAAGATTGGACCTACCAAGAGACCCAGTACTTC.

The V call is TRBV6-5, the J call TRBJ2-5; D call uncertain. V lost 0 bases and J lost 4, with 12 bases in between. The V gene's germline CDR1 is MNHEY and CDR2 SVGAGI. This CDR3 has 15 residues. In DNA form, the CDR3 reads TGTGCCAGCAGTTACTCGGGAACGGTAGGAGAGACCCAGTACTTC. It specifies CASSYSGTVGETQYF.

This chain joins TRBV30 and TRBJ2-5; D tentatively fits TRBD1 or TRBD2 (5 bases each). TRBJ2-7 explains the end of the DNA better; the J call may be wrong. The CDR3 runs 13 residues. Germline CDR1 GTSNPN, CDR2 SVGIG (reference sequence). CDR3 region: CAWSGDGNYEQYF. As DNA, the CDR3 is TGTGCCTGGAGCGGGGACGGTAACTACGAGCAGTACTTC.

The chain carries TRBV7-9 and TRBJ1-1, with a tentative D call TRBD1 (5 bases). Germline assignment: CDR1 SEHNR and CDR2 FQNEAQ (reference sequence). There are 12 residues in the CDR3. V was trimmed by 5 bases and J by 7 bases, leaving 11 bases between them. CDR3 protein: CASSPEGVEAFF. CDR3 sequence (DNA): TGTGCCAGCAGCCCGGAAGGGGTTGAAGCTTTCTTT.

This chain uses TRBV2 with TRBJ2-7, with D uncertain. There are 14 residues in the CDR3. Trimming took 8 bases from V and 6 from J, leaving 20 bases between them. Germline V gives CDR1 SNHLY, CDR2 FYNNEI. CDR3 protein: CASQILGASGEQYF. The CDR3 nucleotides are TGTGCCAGCCAAATTCTAGGAGCCTCGGGCGAGCAGTACTTC.

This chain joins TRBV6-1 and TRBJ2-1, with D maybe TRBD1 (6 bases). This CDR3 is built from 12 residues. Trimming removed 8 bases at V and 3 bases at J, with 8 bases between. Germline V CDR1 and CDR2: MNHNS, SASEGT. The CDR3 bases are TGTGCCAGCTGGACAGTCTACAATGAGCAGTTCTTC. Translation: CASWTVYNEQFF.

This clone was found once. The CDR3 coding sequence is TGTGCCAGCAGCCCGTATGATACGCAGTATTTT. Translated, it gives CASSPYDTQYF. The rearrangement joins TRBV7-9 to TRBJ2-3; no clear D gene. The germline gives CDR1 SEHNR, CDR2 FQNEAQ (reference sequence). This CDR3 is built from 11 residues. Trimming took off 5 bases at V and 6 bases at J, with 6 bases between the two ends.

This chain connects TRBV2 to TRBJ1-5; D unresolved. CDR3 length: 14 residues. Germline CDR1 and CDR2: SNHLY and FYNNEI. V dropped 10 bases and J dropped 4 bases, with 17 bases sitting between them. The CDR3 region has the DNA TGTGCCACCCAATCCGCTGCGGGGAATCAGCCCCAGCATTTT. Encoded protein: CATQSAAGNQPQHF.

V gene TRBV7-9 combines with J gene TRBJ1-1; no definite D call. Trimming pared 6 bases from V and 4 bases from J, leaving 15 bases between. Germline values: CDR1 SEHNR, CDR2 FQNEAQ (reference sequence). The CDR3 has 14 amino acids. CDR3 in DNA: TGTGCCAGCAGATCAGGCCTTGGTAGCACTGAAGCTTTCTTT. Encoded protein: CASRSGLGSTEAFF.

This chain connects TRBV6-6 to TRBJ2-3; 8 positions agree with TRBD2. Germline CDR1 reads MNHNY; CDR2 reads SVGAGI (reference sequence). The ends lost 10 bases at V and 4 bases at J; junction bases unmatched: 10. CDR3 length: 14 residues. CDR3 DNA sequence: TGTGCCACCTCCGGGACTAGTATCTCAGATACGCAGTATTTT. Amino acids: CATSGTSISDTQYF.

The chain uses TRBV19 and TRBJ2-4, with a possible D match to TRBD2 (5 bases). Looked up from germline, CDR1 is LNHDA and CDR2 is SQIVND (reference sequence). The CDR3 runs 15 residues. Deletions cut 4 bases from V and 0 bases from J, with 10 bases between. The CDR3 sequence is CASSRGALAKNIQYF. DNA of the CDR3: TGTGCCAGTAGTAGGGGAGCTCTAGCCAAAAACATTCAGTACTTC.

The CDR3 coding sequence is TGTGCCAGCAGCTTAGTCGGGGGCTACACAGATACGCAGTATTTT. Protein product: CASSLVGGYTDTQYF. The V and J genes are TRBV7-9 and TRBJ2-3; D may correspond to TRBD1 or TRBD2 (6 bases each). The CDR3 runs to 15 residues. The germline gives CDR1 SEHNR, CDR2 FQNEAQ (reference sequence). With 1 base removed from V and 2 bases from J, the gap between germline ends came to 10 bases.

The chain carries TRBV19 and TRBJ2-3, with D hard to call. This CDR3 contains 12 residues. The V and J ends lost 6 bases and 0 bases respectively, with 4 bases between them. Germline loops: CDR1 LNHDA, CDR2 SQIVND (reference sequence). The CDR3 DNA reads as TGTGCCAGTAGGGACAGCACAGATACGCAGTATTTT. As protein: CASRDSTDTQYF.

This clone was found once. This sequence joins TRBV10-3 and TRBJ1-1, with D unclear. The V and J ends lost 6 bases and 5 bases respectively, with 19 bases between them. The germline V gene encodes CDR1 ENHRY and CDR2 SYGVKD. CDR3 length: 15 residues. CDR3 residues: CAISQVPAGETEAFF. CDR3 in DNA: TGTGCCATCAGCCAAGTACCGGCAGGTGAGACTGAAGCTTTCTTT.

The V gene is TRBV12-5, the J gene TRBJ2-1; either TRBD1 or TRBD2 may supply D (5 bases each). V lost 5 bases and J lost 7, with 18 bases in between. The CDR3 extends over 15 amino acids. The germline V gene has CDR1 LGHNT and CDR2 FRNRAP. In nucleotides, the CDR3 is TGTGCTAGTGGTCTCTCCGGGACCCGAGGGAATGAGCAGTTCTTC. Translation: CASGLSGTRGNEQFF.

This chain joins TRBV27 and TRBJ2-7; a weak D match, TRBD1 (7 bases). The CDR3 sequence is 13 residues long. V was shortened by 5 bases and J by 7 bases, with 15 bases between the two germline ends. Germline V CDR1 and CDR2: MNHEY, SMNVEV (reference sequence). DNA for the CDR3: TGTGCCAGCAGTCTCTGGACAGGAGGGGAGCAGTACTTC. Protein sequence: CASSLWTGGEQYF.

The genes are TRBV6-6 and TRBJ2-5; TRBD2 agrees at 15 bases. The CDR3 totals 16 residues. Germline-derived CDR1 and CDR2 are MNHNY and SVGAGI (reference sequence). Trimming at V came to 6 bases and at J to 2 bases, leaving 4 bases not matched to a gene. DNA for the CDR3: TGTGCCAGCAGACCTGGACTAGCGGGAGGGCAAGAGACCCAGTACTTC. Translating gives CASRPGLAGGQETQYF.

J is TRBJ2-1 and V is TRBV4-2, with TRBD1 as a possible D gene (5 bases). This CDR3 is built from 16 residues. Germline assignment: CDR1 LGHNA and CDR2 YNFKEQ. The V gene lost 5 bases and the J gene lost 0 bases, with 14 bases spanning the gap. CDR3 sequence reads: CASSEASGASYNEQFF. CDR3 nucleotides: TGTGCCAGCAGCGAAGCCAGTGGGGCCTCCTACAATGAGCAGTTCTTC.

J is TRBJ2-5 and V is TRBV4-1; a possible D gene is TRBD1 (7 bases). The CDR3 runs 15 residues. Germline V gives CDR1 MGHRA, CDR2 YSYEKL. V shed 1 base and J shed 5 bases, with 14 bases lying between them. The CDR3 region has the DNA TGCGCCAGCAGCCAAGGGTTCGCAGGGGGGGAGACCCAGTACTTC. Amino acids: CASSQGFAGGETQYF.

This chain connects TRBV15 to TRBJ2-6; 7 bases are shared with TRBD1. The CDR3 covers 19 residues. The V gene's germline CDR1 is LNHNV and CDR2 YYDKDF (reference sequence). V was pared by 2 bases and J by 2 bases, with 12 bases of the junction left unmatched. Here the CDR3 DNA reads TGTGCCACCAGCAGATCCCAGGGGGTGGCAGGGGCTGGGGCCAACGTCCTGACTTTC. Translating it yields CATSRSQGVAGAGANVLTF.

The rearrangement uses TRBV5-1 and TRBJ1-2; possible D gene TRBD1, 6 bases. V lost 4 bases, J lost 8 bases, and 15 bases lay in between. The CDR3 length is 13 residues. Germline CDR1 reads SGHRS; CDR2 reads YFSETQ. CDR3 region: CASSPGGQTGYTF. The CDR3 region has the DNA TGCGCCAGCAGCCCGGGGGGCCAAACGGGCTACACCTTC.

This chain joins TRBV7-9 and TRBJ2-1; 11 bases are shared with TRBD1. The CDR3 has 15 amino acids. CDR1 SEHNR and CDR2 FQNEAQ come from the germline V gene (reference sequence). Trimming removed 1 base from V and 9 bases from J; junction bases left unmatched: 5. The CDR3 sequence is CASSLGGQGAGEQFF. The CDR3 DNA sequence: TGTGCCAGCAGCTTAGGTGGACAGGGGGCAGGTGAGCAGTTCTTC.

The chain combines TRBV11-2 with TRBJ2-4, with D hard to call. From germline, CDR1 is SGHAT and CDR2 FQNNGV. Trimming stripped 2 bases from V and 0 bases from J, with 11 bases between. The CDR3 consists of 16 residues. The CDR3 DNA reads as TGTGCCAGCAGCTTAAGTCAGGTCCTAGCCAAAAACATTCAGTACTTC. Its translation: CASSLSQVLAKNIQYF.

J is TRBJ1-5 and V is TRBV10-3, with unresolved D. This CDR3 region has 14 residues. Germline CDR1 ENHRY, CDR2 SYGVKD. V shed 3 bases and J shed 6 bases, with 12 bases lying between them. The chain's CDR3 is CAISEGRGLQPQHF. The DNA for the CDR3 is TGTGCCATCAGTGAAGGTCGAGGGCTTCAGCCCCAGCATTTT.

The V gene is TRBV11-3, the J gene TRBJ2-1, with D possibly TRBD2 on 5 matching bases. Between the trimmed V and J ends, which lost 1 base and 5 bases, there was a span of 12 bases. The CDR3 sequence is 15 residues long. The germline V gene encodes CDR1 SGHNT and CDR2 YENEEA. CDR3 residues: CASSLGRPWDNEQFF. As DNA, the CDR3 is TGTGCCAGCAGCTTAGGGAGGCCCTGGGACAATGAGCAGTTCTTC. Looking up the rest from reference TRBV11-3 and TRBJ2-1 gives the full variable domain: EAGVVQSPRYKIIEKKQPVAFWCNPISGHNTLYWYLQNLGQGPELLIRYENEEAVDDSQLPKDRFSAERLKGVDSTLKIQPAELGDSAVYLCASSLGRPWDNEQFFGPGTRLTVL.

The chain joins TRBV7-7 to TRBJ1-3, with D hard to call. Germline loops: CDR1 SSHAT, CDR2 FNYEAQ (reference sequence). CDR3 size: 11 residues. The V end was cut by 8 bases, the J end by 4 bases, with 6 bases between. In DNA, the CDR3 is TGTGCCAGCGGGGAGGGAAACACCATATATTTT. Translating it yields CASGEGNTIYF.